A selection of T cell receptor beta chains follows, all from one sample in a study of shared clonotypes between healthy human individuals. The protocol was immunoSEQ multiplex PCR, while the TCRdb copy is restricted to in-frame clones and leaves out a portion. There are 2 million to 2.5 million clones in the sample; over 85% occur only once, and 0.36% lies in the top ten. Input material: naive CD4+ T cells from PBMCs. The receptors originated from a man in his late teens or twenties in good health. Some clones in this sample may be carry-over from other donors' samples. Each CDR3 is given with its conserved first and last residue. A D gene is named only where the DNA matches it firmly. Size is omitted from some rows. Given values are once, few, many or a class for expanded clones.

few	TRBJ1-5	TRBV29-1	-	CSVVGGGGQPQHF	TGCAGCGTCGTCGGGGGCGGTGGTCAGCCCCAGCATTTT
-	TRBJ2-7	TRBV11-2	TRBD2	CASSPIGTSSYEQYF	TGTGCCAGCAGCCCAATCGGGACTAGCTCCTACGAGCAGTACTTC
-	TRBJ1-3	TRBV6-6	TRBD1	CASRGGQGAGNTIYF	TGTGCCAGCAGGGGGGGACAGGGGGCTGGAAACACCATATATTTT
-	TRBJ2-2	TRBV9	TRBD2	CASSSRALAGGVGELFF	TGTGCCAGCAGCTCACGAGCCTTAGCGGGAGGGGTCGGGGAGCTGTTTTTT
-	TRBJ2-2	TRBV5-1	TRBD1	CASSTGGMTGELFF	TGCGCCAGTTCGACAGGGGGTATGACCGGGGAGCTGTTTTTT
once	TRBJ1-5	TRBV21-1	-	CASSKDLDRGRQPQHF	TGTGCCAGCAGCAAAGATTTGGACAGGGGGCGGCAGCCCCAGCATTTT
-	TRBJ2-7	TRBV19	-	CASSIEGGGPSSYEQYF	TGTGCCAGTAGTATAGAAGGCGGCGGGCCAAGCTCCTACGAGCAGTACTTC
-	TRBJ2-2	TRBV7-9	TRBD1	CASSSDRDRTGELFF	TGTGCCAGCAGCTCGGACAGGGATCGCACCGGGGAGCTGTTTTTT
few	TRBJ1-5	TRBV28	-	CASSPLRDQPQHF	TGTGCCAGCAGTCCTCTCAGGGATCAGCCCCAGCATTTT
few	TRBJ2-2	TRBV5-5	TRBD2	CASSLAGEDTGELFF	TGTGCCAGCAGCTTAGCGGGAGAGGACACCGGGGAGCTGTTTTTT
-	TRBJ2-2	TRBV7-9	-	CASSFGAGTNTGELFF	TGTGCCAGCAGCTTCGGTGCGGGAACGAACACCGGGGAGCTGTTTTTT
-	TRBJ1-2	TRBV7-2	TRBD1	CASSLLPGQNYGYTF	TGTGCCAGCAGCCTACTGCCGGGACAGAACTATGGCTACACCTTC
-	TRBJ2-5	TRBV5-1	TRBD2	CASSSTSGEETQYF	TGCGCCAGCAGCAGCACTAGCGGGGAAGAGACCCAGTACTTC
-	TRBJ2-7	TRBV9	-	CASSVAPGANYEQYF	TGTGCCAGCAGCGTCGCTCCCGGGGCCAATTACGAGCAGTACTTC
-	TRBJ2-5	TRBV9	TRBD1	CASSATTGVGETQYF	TGTGCCAGCAGCGCGACGACAGGGGTAGGGGAGACCCAGTACTTC
-	TRBJ1-1	TRBV28	-	CASSGNRAEAFF	TGTGCCAGCAGTGGAAACAGGGCTGAAGCTTTCTTT
-	TRBJ2-2	TRBV6-4	TRBD2	CASSKLAGDYTGELFF	TGTGCCAGCAGTAAACTAGCGGGAGATTACACCGGGGAGCTGTTTTTT
-	TRBJ2-1	TRBV2	-	CASSGLGNGVYNEQFF	TGTGCCAGCAGTGGCCTGGGTAACGGGGTTTACAATGAGCAGTTCTTC
once	TRBJ2-1	TRBV9	TRBD2	CASSPRTSGSSYNEQFF	TGTGCCAGCAGCCCCCGGACTAGCGGGAGTTCCTACAATGAGCAGTTCTTC
-	TRBJ2-5	TRBV20-1	-	CSAQTVQTQYF	TGCAGTGCCCAGACGGTGCAGACCCAGTACTTC
-	TRBJ2-3	TRBV11-2	TRBD1	CASSLGGQGTDTQYF	TGTGCCAGCAGCTTAGGGGGACAGGGCACAGATACGCAGTATTTT
-	TRBJ1-1	TRBV5-1	-	CASGIPGARTEAFF	TGCGCCAGCGGGATTCCGGGAGCACGAACTGAAGCTTTCTTT
-	TRBJ2-7	TRBV28	-	CASSLKGRSYEQYF	TGTGCCAGCAGTTTAAAGGGACGCTCCTACGAGCAGTACTTC
-	TRBJ2-7	TRBV9	TRBD2	CASSVASGTPYEQYF	TGTGCCAGCAGCGTGGCTAGCGGGACCCCCTACGAGCAGTACTTC
-	TRBJ2-7	TRBV6-5	-	CASSYGLSYEQYF	TGTGCCAGCAGTTACGGTCTCTCCTACGAGCAGTACTTC
-	TRBJ2-3	TRBV9	-	CASSVGLFRGTTDTQYF	TGTGCCAGCAGCGTAGGTTTATTTAGGGGCACTACAGATACGCAGTATTTT
-	TRBJ2-2	TRBV6-6	-	CASSYSGSINTGELFF	TGTGCCAGCAGTTACTCCGGCAGTATAAACACCGGGGAGCTGTTTTTT
-	TRBJ2-7	TRBV4-3	-	CASSQVFQGYEQYF	TGCGCCAGCAGCCAAGTGTTTCAAGGGTACGAGCAGTACTTC
-	TRBJ2-5	TRBV29-1	TRBD1	CSSTGKQGETQYF	TGCAGCTCGACAGGGAAACAGGGGGAGACCCAGTACTTC
-	TRBJ1-5	TRBV29-1	-	CREIRVQPQHF	TGCAGGGAGATCAGGGTGCAGCCCCAGCATTTT
-	TRBJ2-2	TRBV5-1	TRBD2	CASSSRSDDVSGNYPGELFF	TGCGCCAGCAGCTCTCGATCGGACGATGTGAGCGGGAATTACCCCGGGGAGCTGTTTTTT
-	TRBJ2-7	TRBV5-1	-	CASRIASQGLYEQYF	TGCGCCAGCAGAATTGCTAGCCAGGGCTTGTACGAGCAGTACTTC
once	TRBJ1-5	TRBV10-3	-	CAISEWDPVQPQHF	TGTGCCATCAGTGAGTGGGACCCCGTTCAGCCCCAGCATTTT
-	TRBJ2-5	TRBV6-1	TRBD1	CASSVGQGMETQYF	TGTGCCAGCAGTGTTGGACAGGGGATGGAGACCCAGTACTTC
-	TRBJ1-2	TRBV10-3	-	CAISDTGENYGYTF	TGTGCCATCAGTGATACAGGAGAGAACTATGGCTACACCTTC
once	TRBJ2-3	TRBV5-4	-	CASSSPGVLSTDTQYF	TGTGCCAGCAGCTCCCCAGGGGTCTTAAGCACAGATACGCAGTATTTT
-	TRBJ2-7	TRBV6-4	-	CASSDSPGPSYEQYF	TGTGCCAGCAGTGACTCCCCGGGACCTTCCTACGAGCAGTACTTC
-	TRBJ2-7	TRBV6-5	TRBD2	CASTRLAEYEQYF	TGTGCCAGCACCAGACTAGCGGAGTACGAGCAGTACTTC
-	TRBJ2-1	TRBV30	-	CANRRLGNEQFF	TGTGCCAATCGGAGGTTGGGGAATGAGCAGTTCTTC
once	TRBJ2-3	TRBV23-1	TRBD1	CASCRGTTSTDTQYF	TGCGCCAGTTGCAGGGGGACAACTAGCACAGATACGCAGTATTTT
once	TRBJ2-3	TRBV5-1	-	CASSDQGTDTQYF	TGCGCCAGCAGCGACCAGGGAACAGATACGCAGTATTTT
-	TRBJ2-1	TRBV28	TRBD2	CASNQGLAGTNEQFF	TGTGCCAGCAACCAGGGACTAGCGGGAACCAATGAGCAGTTCTTC
-	TRBJ2-7	TRBV6-5	TRBD1	CASSYSGDRDYEQYF	TGTGCCAGCAGTTACTCCGGGGACAGAGACTACGAGCAGTACTTC